Included here is one T cell receptor beta chain sequence, with context. What this receptor recognizes is not known. No base quality values were provided; no much bigger clone lies one nucleotide off. Collaborating institutions collected whole blood in K2EDTA tubes following their own protocols. Collaborator samples were shipped for TCRbeta analysis as frozen whole blood, isolated PBMCs, or DNA extracted from either sample type. TCRbeta CDR3 regions were amplified from genomic DNA using the immunoSEQ Assay, a bias-controlled multiplex PCR. Concerning the study's data processing: Nucleated cell counts per sample were estimated from amplification of reference gene primers within the assay. Sequence reads were collapsed and filtered to measure the absolute abundance of every unique TCRbeta CDR3 rearrangement. Productive Simpson clonality was computed per sample as the square root of Simpson's diversity index over productive rearrangements. TCRdb's version of the immuneACCESS table is confined to in-frame rearrangements and falls short of the full clone set. An unresolved V gene accounts for under half of the shortfall where checked; the remainder is of unknown origin. V and J calls plus clone size are reproduced from that table; the DNA served to infer D and trimming. The table for this sample lists some 150,000 clones; around 86% of them were counted only once. The ten most abundant clones make up 1.6% of the sample.

The data were taken from a study of blood T cell repertoires in COVID-19 (dated by TCRdb to the early 2020s). About the study as a whole: Samples covering the acute and convalescent phases of COVID-19 were provided by collaborators in the United States, Italy and Spain. The material from the prospective study consisted of cDNA or gDNA derived from T cells, B-cell-depleted T cells, or PBMCs. The dataset comprised deeply sampled blood TCRbeta repertoires from subjects exposed to, actively infected with, or recovered from COVID-19. A freely available public database, intended as a resource for researchers studying the immune response to SARS-CoV-2, is where the repertoires were released. Samples came from the ongoing ImmuneRACE study (first 160 participants) plus 1,254 subjects from 6 global collaborators. Sample metadata almost always included a de-identified subject ID, COVID-19 status, age in years and sex. Where available, HLA class I and class II types were taken from metadata supplied by the sample provider and were not determined by assay-based typing.

Paper-wide results and their limitations: The amount of clinical and demographic metadata varied by source and participant and was provided uncurated.

V loses 5 bases of germline sequence and J loses 0 bases, and the interval between the two ends is 9 bases. CDR1 SGHTA and CDR2 FQGTGA are derived from the germline V gene. The CDR3 runs 14 residues from the cysteine to the phenylalanine. Only the CDR3 part of the read is kept: 42 bases, read in frame from the first base. The rearrangement combines TRBV7-3 with TRBJ2-3; there is no confident call for the D gene. The source of this sequence is a human donor in a cohort sampled during active COVID-19. Sequencing input: peripheral blood. This receptor has the CDR3 CASSLDSSTDTQYF. Here is the DNA: TGTGCCAGCAGCCTAGACTCCAGCACAGATACGCAGTATTTT.